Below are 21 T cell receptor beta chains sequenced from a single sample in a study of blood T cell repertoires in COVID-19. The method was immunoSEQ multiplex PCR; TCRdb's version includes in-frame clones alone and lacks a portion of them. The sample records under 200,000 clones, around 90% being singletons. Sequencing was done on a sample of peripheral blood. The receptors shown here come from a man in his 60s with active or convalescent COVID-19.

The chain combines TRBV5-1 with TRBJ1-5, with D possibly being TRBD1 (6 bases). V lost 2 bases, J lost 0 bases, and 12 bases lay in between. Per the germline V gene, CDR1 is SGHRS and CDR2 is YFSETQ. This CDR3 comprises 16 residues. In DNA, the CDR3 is TGCGCCAGCAGCTTCCTGGGGGCTTTTAGCAATCAGCCCCAGCATTTT. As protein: CASSFLGAFSNQPQHF.

This chain's CDR3 is CASSQGGGRATNEKLFF. For the CDR3, the DNA is TGCGCCAGCAGCCAAGGTGGAGGGAGAGCAACTAATGAAAAACTGTTTTTT. This chain connects TRBV4-1 to TRBJ1-4; no clear D. The V gene's germline CDR1 is MGHRA and CDR2 YSYEKL. There are 17 residues in the CDR3. V lost 1 base and J 0 bases, leaving 12 bases between the germline ends.

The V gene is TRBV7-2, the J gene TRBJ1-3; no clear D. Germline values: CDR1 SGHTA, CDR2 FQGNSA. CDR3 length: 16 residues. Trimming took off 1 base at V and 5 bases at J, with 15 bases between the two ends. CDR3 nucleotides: TGTGCCAGCAGCTTAGTGGGGAGGTACGGGAGAAACACCATATATTTT. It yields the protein CASSLVGRYGRNTIYF. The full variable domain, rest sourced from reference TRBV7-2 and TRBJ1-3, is GAGVSQSPSNKVTEKGKDVELRCDPISGHTALYWYRQSLGQGLEFLIYFQGNSAPDKSGLPSDRFSAERTGGSVSTLTIQRTQQEDSAVYLCASSLVGRYGRNTIYFGEGSWLTVV.

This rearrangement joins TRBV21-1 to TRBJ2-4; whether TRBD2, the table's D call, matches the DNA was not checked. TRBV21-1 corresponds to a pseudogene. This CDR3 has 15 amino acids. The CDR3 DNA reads TGTGCCAGCAGTCCCCTCGGGGGGGGTGAAAACATTCAGTACTTC. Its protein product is CASSPLGGGENIQYF.

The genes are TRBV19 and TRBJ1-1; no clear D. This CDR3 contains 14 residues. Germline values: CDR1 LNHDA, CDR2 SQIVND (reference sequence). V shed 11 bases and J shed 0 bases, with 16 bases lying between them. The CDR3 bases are TGTGCCTCCTCGGGAAGGTGGATGAACACTGAAGCTTTCTTT. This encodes CASSGRWMNTEAFF.

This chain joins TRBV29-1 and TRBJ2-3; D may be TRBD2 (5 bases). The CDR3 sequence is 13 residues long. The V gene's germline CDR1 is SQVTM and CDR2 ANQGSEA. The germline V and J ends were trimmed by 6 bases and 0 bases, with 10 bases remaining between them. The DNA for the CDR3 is TGCAGCGTAGAGCGGATTAGCACAGATACGCAGTATTTT. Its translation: CSVERISTDTQYF.

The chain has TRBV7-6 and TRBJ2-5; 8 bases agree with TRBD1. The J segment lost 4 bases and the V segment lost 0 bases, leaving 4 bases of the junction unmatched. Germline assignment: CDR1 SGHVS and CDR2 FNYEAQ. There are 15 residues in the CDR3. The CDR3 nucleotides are TGTGCCAGCAGCTTAGCCGGGACAGGCTTAGAGACCCAGTACTTC. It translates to CASSLAGTGLETQYF.

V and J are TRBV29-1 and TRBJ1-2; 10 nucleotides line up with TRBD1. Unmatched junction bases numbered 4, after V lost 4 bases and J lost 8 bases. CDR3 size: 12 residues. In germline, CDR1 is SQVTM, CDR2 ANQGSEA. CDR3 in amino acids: CSVGDRGYGYTF. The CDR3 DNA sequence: TGCAGCGTTGGGGACAGGGGTTACGGCTACACCTTC.

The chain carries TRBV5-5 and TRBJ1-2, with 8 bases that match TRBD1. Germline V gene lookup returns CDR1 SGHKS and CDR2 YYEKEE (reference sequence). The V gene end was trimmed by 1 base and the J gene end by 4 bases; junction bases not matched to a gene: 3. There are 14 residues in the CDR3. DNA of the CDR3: TGTGCCAGCAGCTTGCAACAGGGGGGCTATGGCTACACCTTC. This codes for CASSLQQGGYGYTF.

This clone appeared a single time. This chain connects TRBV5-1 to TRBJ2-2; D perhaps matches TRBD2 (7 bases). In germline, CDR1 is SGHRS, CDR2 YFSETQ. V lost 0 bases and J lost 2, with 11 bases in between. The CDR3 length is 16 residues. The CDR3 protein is CASSLAGGYNTGELFF. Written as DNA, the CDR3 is TGCGCCAGCAGCTTGGCGGGGGGCTATAACACCGGGGAGCTGTTTTTT.

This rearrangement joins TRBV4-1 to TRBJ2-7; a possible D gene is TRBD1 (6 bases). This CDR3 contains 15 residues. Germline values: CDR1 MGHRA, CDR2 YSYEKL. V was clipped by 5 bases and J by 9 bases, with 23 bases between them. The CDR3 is CASSTRQALVSGQYF. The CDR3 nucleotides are TGCGCCAGCAGCACCCGACAGGCCTTAGTCAGTGGGCAGTACTTC.

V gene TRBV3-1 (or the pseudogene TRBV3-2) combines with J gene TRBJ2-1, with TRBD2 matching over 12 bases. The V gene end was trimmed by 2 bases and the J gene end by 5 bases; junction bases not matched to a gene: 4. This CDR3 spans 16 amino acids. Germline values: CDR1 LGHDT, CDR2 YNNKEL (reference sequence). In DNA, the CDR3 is TGTGCCAGCAGCCAACCACTAGCGGGGGGAAACAATGAGCAGTTCTTC. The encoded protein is CASSQPLAGGNNEQFF.

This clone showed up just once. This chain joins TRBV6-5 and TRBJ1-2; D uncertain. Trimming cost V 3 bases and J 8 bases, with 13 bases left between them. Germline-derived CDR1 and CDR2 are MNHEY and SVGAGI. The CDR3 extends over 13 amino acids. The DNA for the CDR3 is TGTGCCAGCAGTTATAGTGACGGACTGGGCTACACCTTC. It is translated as CASSYSDGLGYTF.

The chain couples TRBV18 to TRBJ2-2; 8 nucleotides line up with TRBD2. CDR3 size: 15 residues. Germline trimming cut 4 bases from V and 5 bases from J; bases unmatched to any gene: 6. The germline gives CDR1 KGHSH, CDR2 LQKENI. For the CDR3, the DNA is TGTGCCAGCTCACAAGCGGGGGAACCGACCGGGGAGCTGTTTTTT. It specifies CASSQAGEPTGELFF.

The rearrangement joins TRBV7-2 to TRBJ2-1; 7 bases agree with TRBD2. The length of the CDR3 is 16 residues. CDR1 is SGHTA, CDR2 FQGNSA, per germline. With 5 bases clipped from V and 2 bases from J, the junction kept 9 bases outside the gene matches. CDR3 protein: CASSPGLTRTYNEQFF. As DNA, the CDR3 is TGTGCCAGCAGCCCGGGACTAACAAGGACCTACAATGAGCAGTTCTTC.

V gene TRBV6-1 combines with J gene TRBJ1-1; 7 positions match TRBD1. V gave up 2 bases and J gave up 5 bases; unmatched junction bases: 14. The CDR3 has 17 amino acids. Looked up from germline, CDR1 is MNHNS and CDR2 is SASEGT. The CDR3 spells CASSERPLGRGATEAFF. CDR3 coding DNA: TGTGCCAGCAGTGAAAGGCCCCTGGGCAGGGGGGCGACTGAAGCTTTCTTT.

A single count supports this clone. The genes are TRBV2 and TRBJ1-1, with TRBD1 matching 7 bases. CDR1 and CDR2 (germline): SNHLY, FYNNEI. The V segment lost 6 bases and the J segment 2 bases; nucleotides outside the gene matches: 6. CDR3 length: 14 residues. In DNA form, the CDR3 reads TGTGCCAGCAGAATACAGGGGAGTAACACTGAAGCTTTCTTT. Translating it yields CASRIQGSNTEAFF.

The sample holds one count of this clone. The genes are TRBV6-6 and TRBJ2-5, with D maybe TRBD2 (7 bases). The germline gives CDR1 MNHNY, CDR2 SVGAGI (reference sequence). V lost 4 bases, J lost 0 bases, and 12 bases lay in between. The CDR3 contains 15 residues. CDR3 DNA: TGTGCCAGCAGTTGGGCGGGGGCCGACCAAGAGACCCAGTACTTC. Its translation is CASSWAGADQETQYF.

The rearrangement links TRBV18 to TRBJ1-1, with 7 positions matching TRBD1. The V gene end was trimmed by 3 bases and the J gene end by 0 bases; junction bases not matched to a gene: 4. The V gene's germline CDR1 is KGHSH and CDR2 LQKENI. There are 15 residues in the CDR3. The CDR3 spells CASSPGQVMNTEAFF. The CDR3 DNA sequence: TGTGCCAGCTCACCTGGACAGGTAATGAACACTGAAGCTTTCTTT.

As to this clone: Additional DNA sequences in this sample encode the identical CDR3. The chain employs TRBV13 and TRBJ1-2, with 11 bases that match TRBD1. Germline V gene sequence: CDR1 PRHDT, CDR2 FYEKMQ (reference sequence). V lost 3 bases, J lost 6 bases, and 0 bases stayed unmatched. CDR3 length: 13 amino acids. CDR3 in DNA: TGTGCCAGCAGCTTGGGACAGGGGGATGGCTACACCTTC. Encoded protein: CASSLGQGDGYTF.

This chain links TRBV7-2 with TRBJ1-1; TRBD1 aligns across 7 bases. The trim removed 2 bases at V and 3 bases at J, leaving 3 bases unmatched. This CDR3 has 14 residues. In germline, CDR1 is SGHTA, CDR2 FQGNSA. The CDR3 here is CASSLKTGHTEAFF. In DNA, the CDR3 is TGTGCCAGCAGCTTAAAGACAGGGCACACTGAAGCTTTCTTT. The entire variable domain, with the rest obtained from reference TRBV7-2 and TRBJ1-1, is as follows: GAGVSQSPSNKVTEKGKDVELRCDPISGHTALYWYRQSLGQGLEFLIYFQGNSAPDKSGLPSDRFSAERTGGSVSTLTIQRTQQEDSAVYLCASSLKTGHTEAFFGQGTRLTVV.